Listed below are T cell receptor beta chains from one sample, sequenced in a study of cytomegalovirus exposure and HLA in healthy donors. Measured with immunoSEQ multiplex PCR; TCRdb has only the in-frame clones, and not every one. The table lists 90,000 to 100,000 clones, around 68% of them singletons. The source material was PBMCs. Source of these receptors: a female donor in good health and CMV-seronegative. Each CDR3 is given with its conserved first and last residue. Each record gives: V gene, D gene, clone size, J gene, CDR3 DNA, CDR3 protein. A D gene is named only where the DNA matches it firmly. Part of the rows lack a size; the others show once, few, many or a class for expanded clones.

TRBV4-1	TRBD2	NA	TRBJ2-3	TGCGCCAGCAGCCAAGGGATAACTAGCGGGATCTCAGATACGCAGTATTTT	CASSQGITSGISDTQYF
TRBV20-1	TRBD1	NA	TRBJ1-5	TGCAGTGCCCATGACAGGGGGCACCAGCATTTT	CSAHDRGHQHF
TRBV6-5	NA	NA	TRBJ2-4	TGTGCCAGCAGTTCCGGGGGGCCCGACATTCAGTACTTC	CASSSGGPDIQYF
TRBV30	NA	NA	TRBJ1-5	TGTGCCTGGAGTTGGCAGGGGCTGAGTGCTCAGCCCCAGCATTTT	CAWSWQGLSAQPQHF
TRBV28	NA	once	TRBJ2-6	TGTGCTACAGTAACTGGGGCCAACGTCCTGACTTTC	CATVTGANVLTF
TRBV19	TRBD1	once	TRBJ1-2	TGTGCCAGTAGTATTGGACAGGGGGTGTCCTATGGCTACACCTTC	CASSIGQGVSYGYTF
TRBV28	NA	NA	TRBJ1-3	TGTGCCAGCAGTTCCTCCAGGGTCATTAGTGGAAACACCATATATTTT	CASSSSRVISGNTIYF
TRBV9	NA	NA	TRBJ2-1	TGTGCCAGCAGCGCAGGGACAAATGACAATGAGCAGTTCTTC	CASSAGTNDNEQFF
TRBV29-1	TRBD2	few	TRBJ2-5	TGCAGCGTTGTGTTCCTAGCGGGAGCCCAAGAGACCCAGTACTTC	CSVVFLAGAQETQYF
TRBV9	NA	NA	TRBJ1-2	TGTGCCAGCAGCGTAGGAGGGAGCCGGCACTATGGCTACACCTTC	CASSVGGSRHYGYTF
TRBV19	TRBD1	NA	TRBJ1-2	TGTGCCAGTAGTATATGGACAGGGGGGGGCTACACCTTC	CASSIWTGGGYTF
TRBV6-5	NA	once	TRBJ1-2	TGTGCCAGCAGTTCCCCCCGGACTACTAACTATGGCTACACCTTC	CASSSPRTTNYGYTF
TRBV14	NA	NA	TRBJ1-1	TGTGCCAGCAGCCAAGATAAGTGGGGCCAGGACACTGAAGCTTTCTTT	CASSQDKWGQDTEAFF
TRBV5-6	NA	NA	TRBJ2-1	TGTGCCAGCAGCCTGGACTACCCGGGTGAGCAGTTCTTC	CASSLDYPGEQFF
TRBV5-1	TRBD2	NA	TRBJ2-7	TGCGCCAGCAGCCTACTTCGAGGCGGGAGTAGGAACTTC	CASSLLRGGSRNF
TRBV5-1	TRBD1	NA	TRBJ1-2	TGCGCCAGCAGCTTGGGCCGGGACAGCAGTCTCAACTATGGCTACACCTTC	CASSLGRDSSLNYGYTF
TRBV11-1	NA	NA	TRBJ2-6	TGTGCCAGCAGCTCTCGACAGCGTCCCCCGGGGGCCAACGTCCTGACTTTC	CASSSRQRPPGANVLTF
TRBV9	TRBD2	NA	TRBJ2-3	TGTGCCAGCAGCCCCCAGCGGGGGGCGATTCCAGATACGCAGTATTTT	CASSPQRGAIPDTQYF
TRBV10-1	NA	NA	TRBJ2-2	TGCGCCAGCCAACCTACTACCACCGGGGAGCTGTTTTTT	CASQPTTTGELFF
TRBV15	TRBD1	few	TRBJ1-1	TGTGCCACCAGCAGAGGTCGGGGACAGGGGCCGAACACTGAAGCTTTCTTT	CATSRGRGQGPNTEAFF
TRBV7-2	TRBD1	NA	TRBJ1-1	TGTGCCAGCAGCTCGGACAGGGCCACTGAAGCTTTCTTT	CASSSDRATEAFF
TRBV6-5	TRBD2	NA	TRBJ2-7	TGTGTTTCGGGGACTAGCGGCGCCTCCTACGAGCAGTACTTC	CVSGTSGASYEQYF
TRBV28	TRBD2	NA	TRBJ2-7	TGTGCCAGCAGTGCTAGCGGTCGCACCTACGAGCAGTACTTC	CASSASGRTYEQYF
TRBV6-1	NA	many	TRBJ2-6	TGTGCCAGCAGGACGGGGTCTACGCGCTCCAACGTCCTGACTTTC	CASRTGSTRSNVLTF
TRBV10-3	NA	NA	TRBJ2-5	TGTGCCATCAGTGGGGCGGGCCGAGAGACCCAGTACTTC	CAISGAGRETQYF
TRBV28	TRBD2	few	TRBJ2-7	TGTGCCAGCAGTTTATCGGCTAGCGGGAGCATCGGCGAGCAGTACTTC	CASSLSASGSIGEQYF
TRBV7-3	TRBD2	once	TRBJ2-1	TGTGCCAGCAGCTTAACCCTAGCGGGAGAGGTTGAGCAGTTCTTC	CASSLTLAGEVEQFF
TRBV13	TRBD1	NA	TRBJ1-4	TGTGCCAGCAGCTCAAAGACAGGGGCAACTAATGAAAAACTGTTTTTT	CASSSKTGATNEKLFF
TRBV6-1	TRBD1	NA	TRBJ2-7	TGTGCCAGCGGCTGGGGGACAGGGGCCTACGAGCAGTACTTC	CASGWGTGAYEQYF